This is a list of T cell receptor beta chains from one sample in a study of T cell responses to AZD1222 COVID-19 vaccine. The protocol was immunoSEQ multiplex PCR, while the TCRdb copy is restricted to in-frame clones and leaves out a portion. The sample consists of about 140,000 clones, roughly 89% of them appearing once. The starting material was peripheral blood, obtained on day 0 of AZD1222 vaccination. The receptors come from an adult in good health. Both conserved end residues are part of each CDR3. D genes are given only for firm matches. Where a row states a size, it is once, few, many or the class of an expanded clone; other rows omit it.

CDR3 length: 15
clone size: -
J gene: TRBJ2-2
D gene: -
V gene: TRBV4-2
CDR3 DNA: TGTGCCAGCAGCCTCGGAGGAGTCGGCACCGGGGAGCTGTTTTTT
CDR3 protein: CASSLGGVGTGELFF

CDR3 length: 14
clone size: once
J gene: TRBJ2-3
D gene: -
V gene: TRBV28
CDR3 DNA: TGTGCCAGCAGACGACAGCTTAGCACAGATACGCAGTATTTT
CDR3 protein: CASRRQLSTDTQYF

CDR3 length: 17
clone size: once
J gene: TRBJ2-1
D gene: TRBD2
V gene: TRBV24-1
CDR3 DNA: TGTGCCACCAGTGAACTAGGACTAGCGGACAAGTACAATGAGCAGTTCTTC
CDR3 protein: CATSELGLADKYNEQFF

CDR3 length: 15
clone size: -
J gene: TRBJ2-3
D gene: -
V gene: TRBV4-1
CDR3 DNA: TGCGCCAGCAGCCTAGCCGGGGGCCTTACAGATACGCAGTATTTT
CDR3 protein: CASSLAGGLTDTQYF

CDR3 length: 17
clone size: -
J gene: TRBJ2-1
D gene: -
V gene: TRBV10-3
CDR3 DNA: TGTGCCATCAGTGAGGGGGGGACGTCCTTACCCTACAATGAGCAGTTCTTC
CDR3 protein: CAISEGGTSLPYNEQFF

CDR3 length: 15
clone size: -
J gene: TRBJ1-2
D gene: -
V gene: TRBV21-1
CDR3 DNA: TGTGCCAGCAGCAAAGAAGGACTAAACTATTGTGGCTACACCTTC
CDR3 protein: CASSKEGLNYCGYTF

CDR3 length: 14
clone size: -
J gene: TRBJ1-5
D gene: -
V gene: TRBV19
CDR3 DNA: TGTGCCAGTAGTATGGCCAGGGAGAATCAGCCCCAGCATTTT
CDR3 protein: CASSMARENQPQHF

CDR3 length: 16
clone size: -
J gene: TRBJ2-5
D gene: TRBD2
V gene: TRBV5-1
CDR3 DNA: TGCGCCAGCAGCTTGGAACTAGCGGGAAAGGGGGAGACCCAGTACTTC
CDR3 protein: CASSLELAGKGETQYF

CDR3 length: 14
clone size: -
J gene: TRBJ2-3
D gene: -
V gene: TRBV7-8
CDR3 DNA: TGTGCCAGCAGATACTTTAGTTCCGTAGATACGCAGTATTTT
CDR3 protein: CASRYFSSVDTQYF

CDR3 length: 15
clone size: -
J gene: TRBJ1-4
D gene: TRBD1
V gene: TRBV19
CDR3 DNA: TGTGCCAGTAGACGACAGGGGGTTGGAAATGAAAAACTGTTTTTT
CDR3 protein: CASRRQGVGNEKLFF

CDR3 length: 19
clone size: once
J gene: TRBJ2-1
D gene: TRBD2
V gene: TRBV10-3
CDR3 DNA: TGTGCCATCAGTGGTAGCGGGGGGGCCTCAGACACCGGCAGAAATGAGCAGTTCTTC
CDR3 protein: CAISGSGGASDTGRNEQFF

CDR3 length: 14
clone size: -
J gene: TRBJ2-7
D gene: -
V gene: TRBV2
CDR3 DNA: TGTGCCAGCAGTTACCTCTCTATTCGGGACGAGCAGTACTTC
CDR3 protein: CASSYLSIRDEQYF

CDR3 length: 13
clone size: -
J gene: TRBJ1-1
D gene: TRBD1
V gene: TRBV2
CDR3 DNA: TGTGCCAGTGGGGACAGGATGAACACTGAAGCTTTCTTT
CDR3 protein: CASGDRMNTEAFF

CDR3 length: 16
clone size: -
J gene: TRBJ2-2
D gene: TRBD1
V gene: TRBV23-1
CDR3 DNA: TGCGCCAGCAGTGGGACAGGGCGGCAACCGACCGGGGAGCTGTTTTTT
CDR3 protein: CASSGTGRQPTGELFF

CDR3 length: 16
clone size: -
J gene: TRBJ1-6
D gene: TRBD1
V gene: TRBV3-1/TRBV3-2
CDR3 DNA: TGTGCCAGCGGACCGGGACAGGGGGCCCGGAATTCACCCCTCCACTTT
CDR3 protein: CASGPGQGARNSPLHF

CDR3 length: 15
clone size: -
J gene: TRBJ1-6
D gene: -
V gene: TRBV5-5
CDR3 DNA: TGTGCCAGCAGCTTCGGGGGCTCCTATAATTCACCCCTCCACTTT
CDR3 protein: CASSFGGSYNSPLHF

CDR3 length: 14
clone size: -
J gene: TRBJ2-5
D gene: -
V gene: TRBV7-9
CDR3 DNA: TGTGCCAGCAGCCCACAGGGACCCCAAGAGACCCAGTACTTC
CDR3 protein: CASSPQGPQETQYF

CDR3 length: 11
clone size: few
J gene: TRBJ2-7
D gene: -
V gene: TRBV28
CDR3 DNA: TGTGCCAGCAGTCTAGGGTACGAGCAGTACTTC
CDR3 protein: CASSLGYEQYF

CDR3 length: 16
clone size: -
J gene: TRBJ2-2
D gene: TRBD1
V gene: TRBV19
CDR3 DNA: TGTGCCAGTAGTATTCGAGGGACAGGGGGAATCGGGGAGCTGTTTTTT
CDR3 protein: CASSIRGTGGIGELFF

CDR3 length: 11
clone size: -
J gene: TRBJ1-2
D gene: -
V gene: TRBV28
CDR3 DNA: TGTGCCAGCAGTACCACTGGGGGCTACACCTTC
CDR3 protein: CASSTTGGYTF